This entry is about one TCR beta chain. As yet, its antigen is unknown. Its ends do not fully match the called genes, so a read error is possible. General study points: The larger-cohort validation was restricted to a single TCR beta V-J rearrangement rather than whole repertoires. In terms of TCR gene usage, tumor memory CD4+ T cells clustered together with blood and lymph node memory CD4+ cells, as well as with lymph node naive CD4+ cells.

Semi-nested PCR with Nested Universal Primer A followed constant-region reverse priming of full-length variable regions. A single record per CDR3 protein comes from TCRdb applying MiXCR to the 5' RACE reads. The sample has about 43,000 distinct CDR3 sequences, roughly 29% seen once. Germline CDR1 and CDR2: SNHLY and FYNNEI. The CDR3 is 15 amino acids. The chain has TRBV2 and TRBJ2-1; the match to TRBD2 covers 7 bases. Specimen: memory CD4+ T cells sorted from a lymph node. Subset defined: memory CD4+ T cells, CD4+CD45RO+CD25-. The source is a female donor with breast cancer. The chain's CDR3 is CGSSDGTTPNNEQFF. CDR3 nucleotides: TGTGGCAGCAGTGATGGGACTACCCCGAACAATGAGCAGTTCTTC.